Each of the 3 T cell receptor beta chains below was sequenced from the same sample in a study of T-cell reconstitution after alpha-beta-depleted transplantation in children (TCRdb year 2016). The treatment or condition label on this specimen signifies: allogeneic hematopoietic cell transplantation with graft depleted of TCRalphabeta T cells and CD19 B cells. The library was generated by PCR. TCRdb names Illumina HiSeq 2500 as the instrument used. TCR libraries were prepared with molecular barcoding, using unique molecular identifiers to normalize TCRbeta repertoire quantification. TCRdb ran its own pipeline on the public reads, namely fastp trimming at Q25 and MiXCR clone calling, and kept in-frame beta chains. Rows are combined by CDR3 protein, so each entry shows the most common genes and DNA. The sample records about 77,000 distinct CDR3 sequences, 15% to 20% of which are singletons. Of the sample, roughly half falls within the top ten clones.

This specimen consisted of PBMCs, mostly from graft donor cells, obtained 360 days after TCRalphabeta/CD19-depleted stem cell transplant. These receptors all stem from a male patient aged 2-9 years who had a stem cell transplant for acute lymphoblastic leukemia, so the T cells may come from the graft donor.

This clonotype was seen only a few times. The chain carries TRBV6-5 and TRBJ2-3, with 8 bases identical to TRBD2. This CDR3 has 14 amino acids. The germline V gene encodes CDR1 MNHEY and CDR2 SVGAGI. The V gene end was trimmed by 2 bases and the J gene end by 7 bases; junction bases not matched to a gene: 5. CDR3 nucleotide sequence: TGTGCCAGCAGTTACAGGAGCGGGAGTAATACGCAGTATTTT. Its protein is CASSYRSGSNTQYF.

This clonotype was found a few times. The J gene is TRBJ2-5, the V gene TRBV4-1; possible D gene TRBD2, 6 bases. The germline V gene encodes CDR1 MGHRA and CDR2 YSYEKL. The CDR3 runs to 14 residues. Trimming removed 3 bases from V and 2 bases from J, with 10 bases in between. CDR3 amino acids: CASSHTLAQETQYF. Written as DNA, the CDR3 is TGCGCCAGCAGCCATACACTAGCTCAAGAGACCCAGTACTTC.

This clonotype was seen a few times. The V and J genes are TRBV11-1 and TRBJ2-3, with 10 bases fitting TRBD2. Trimming at V came to 4 bases and at J to 0 bases, leaving 10 bases not matched to a gene. Germline CDR1 and CDR2: SGHAT and FQDESV (reference sequence). This CDR3 contains 18 residues. The CDR3: CASSSVRLLAGSTDTQYF. The CDR3 DNA sequence: TGTGCCAGCAGCTCCGTACGGCTACTAGCGGGAAGCACAGATACGCAGTATTTT.